The rows below give T cell receptor beta chains drawn from one sample of a study of identical twins. TCRdb reprocessed the 5' RACE reads via MiXCR and lists one record per CDR3 protein. The table records around 250,000 distinct CDR3 sequences, roughly 13% of them present only once. This same sample was also part of a study on yellow fever vaccine responses in identical twins.

The sequenced sample consisted of memory (CD45RO+) T cells sorted from blood. All receptors derive from a woman aged 18-29 years in good health. CDR3s include the opening cysteine and the closing phenylalanine or tryptophan. Each record gives: V gene, D gene, clone size, J gene, CDR3 protein, CDR3 DNA. A D gene is named only where the DNA matches it firmly. Size is stated for part of the rows, as once, few or many counts, or as a class when the clone is expanded.

>TRBV21-1|.|.|TRBJ2-3
CASTRGSGLAGADTQYF
TGTGCCAGCACCCGAGGGTCGGGACTAGCGGGGGCGGATACGCAGTATTTT
>TRBV7-3|.|.|TRBJ2-2
CASSFSGVRNTGELFF
TGTGCCAGCAGCTTTTCAGGGGTGCGGAACACCGGGGAGCTGTTTTTT
>TRBV7-9|.|.|TRBJ2-3
CASSPFPADTQYF
TGTGCCAGCAGCCCATTCCCGGCGGATACGCAGTATTTT
>TRBV7-9|.|many|TRBJ2-7
CASSFNPGRPQYF
TGTGCCAGCAGCTTCAACCCAGGAAGGCCTCAGTACTTC
>TRBV5-1|TRBD2|many|TRBJ2-1
CASSSNPGTSGKNEQFF
TGCGCCAGCAGCTCGAACCCCGGGACTAGCGGGAAAAATGAGCAGTTCTTC
>TRBV11-3|TRBD1|.|TRBJ2-7
CASSFDGQGAYEQYF
TGTGCCAGCAGCTTTGATGGACAGGGGGCCTACGAGCAGTACTTC
>TRBV12-5|.|.|TRBJ2-1
CASAGGGNEQFF
TGTGCTAGTGCCGGGGGCGGGAATGAGCAGTTCTTC
>TRBV6-1|.|once|TRBJ2-2
CASRPPGTYTGELFF
TGTGCCAGCAGACCCCCGGGGACCTACACCGGGGAGCTGTTTTTT
>TRBV29-1|.|.|TRBJ2-2
CSGWTEDGELFF
TGCAGCGGGTGGACAGAGGACGGGGAGCTGTTTTTT
>TRBV5-1|TRBD2|.|TRBJ2-3
CASSLAPPAGGRLDTQYF
TGCGCCAGCAGCTTAGCCCCACCAGCGGGGGGCCGGTTAGATACGCAGTATTTT
>TRBV5-1|.|few|TRBJ1-2
CASSLAGRDYGYTF
TGCGCCAGCAGCTTGGCCGGCAGGGACTATGGCTACACCTTC
>TRBV28|TRBD2|.|TRBJ2-7
CASMASGSSYEQYF
TGTGCCAGCATGGCTAGCGGATCCTCCTACGAGCAGTACTTC
>TRBV5-1|.|.|TRBJ1-1
CASSAVSGNTEAFF
TGCGCCAGCAGCGCGGTATCAGGCAACACTGAAGCTTTCTTT
>TRBV10-3|.|many|TRBJ2-7
CAISEQGLGNEQYF
TGTGCCATCAGTGAGCAGGGACTCGGCAACGAGCAGTACTTC
>TRBV7-2|TRBD1|.|TRBJ1-4
CASSTSGQALREKLFF
TGTGCCAGCAGCACGTCCGGACAGGCCCTTCGGGAAAAACTGTTTTTT
>TRBV4-2|TRBD2|.|TRBJ2-3
CASSLFRAGPRTSGTNTDTQYF
TGTGCCAGCAGCCTATTTAGGGCCGGCCCGAGGACTAGCGGGACCAACACAGATACGCAGTATTTT
>TRBV6-5|TRBD1|.|TRBJ2-5
CASSKKPDREYF
TGTGCCAGCAGCAAAAAGCCGGACAGGGAGTACTTC
>TRBV6-8|TRBD1|.|TRBJ1-2
CASSSNRGRYGYTF
TGTGCCAGCAGTTCCAACAGGGGGCGTTATGGCTACACCTTC
>TRBV12-3/TRBV12-4|TRBD1|many|TRBJ1-1
CASSIWTGGTAEAFF
TGTGCCAGCAGTATATGGACAGGGGGAACCGCTGAAGCTTTCTTT
>TRBV28|.|.|TRBJ2-2
CASRGGPSGTGELFF
TGTGCCAGCAGGGGTGGGCCGTCGGGCACCGGGGAGCTGTTTTTT
>TRBV12-3/TRBV12-4|.|many|TRBJ1-6
CASSFYRDNSPLHF
TGTGCCAGCAGTTTTTACAGGGATAATTCACCCCTCCACTTT
>TRBV11-2|TRBD2|many|TRBJ2-1
CASSDKAGGPFEQFF
TGTGCCAGCAGCGATAAAGCGGGGGGGCCTTTTGAGCAGTTCTTC
>TRBV9|TRBD2|few|TRBJ2-7
CASSVLGSGIGEQYF
TGTGCCAGCAGCGTACTCGGAAGCGGGATCGGCGAGCAGTACTTC